The 16 T cell receptor beta chains below come from one sample, sequenced in a study of beta chain features in type 1 diabetes (dated by TCRdb to 2016 to 2018). Library method: the immunoSEQ multiplex PCR assay. The entire amount of isolated RNA was reverse transcribed using the High Capacity cDNA Reverse Transcription Kit, so the sequenced TCRB transcripts were expressed ones. TCRdb re-hosts the immuneACCESS table, in-frame sequences only. Its copies lack some clones; in the studies checked, an unresolved V gene accounts for under half of them, and the cause for the rest is not known. This sample gives around 310,000 clones in total; roughly 9.6% of them show up just once. 0.015% of the sample goes to the ten largest clones. Sequencing input: naive CD4+ T cells from blood. Sample cell subset or site, as interpreted from the label and publication: true naive CD4+ T cells. These receptor sequences come from a woman aged 25 to 39 in good health.

The chain couples TRBV15 to TRBJ2-5; possibly TRBD2 for D (6 bases). V lost 1 base, J lost 5 bases, and 11 bases lay in between. This CDR3 region has 14 residues. Germline V gene lookup returns CDR1 LNHNV and CDR2 YYDKDF (reference sequence). The CDR3 protein is CATSRVPGVETQYF. The CDR3 nucleotides are TGTGCCACCAGCAGAGTCCCGGGGGTGGAGACCCAGTACTTC.

The chain joins TRBV5-1 to TRBJ2-1; 11 nucleotides line up with TRBD2. CDR3 length: 16 amino acids. The germline CDR1 and CDR2 sequences are SGHRS and YFSETQ. Losses at the gene ends were 1 base for V and 4 bases for J; bases not matched to a gene: 4. In DNA form, the CDR3 reads TGCGCCAGCAGCTTGATCGGACTAGCGGGTTACAATGAGCAGTTCTTC. This encodes CASSLIGLAGYNEQFF.

The chain links TRBV21-1 to TRBJ2-1; TRBD1 is taken as the D call from the table, unchecked against the DNA. TRBV21-1 is labeled a pseudogene. The length of the CDR3 is 13 residues. CDR3 loop: CASSLQGQGRQFF. The CDR3, as DNA: TGTGCCAGCAGCCTCCAAGGACAGGGCAGGCAGTTCTTC.

The chain combines TRBV5-6 with TRBJ2-7; 8 bases are a match to TRBD1. With V trimmed by 0 bases and J by 7 bases, 9 bases remained unmatched. The length of the CDR3 is 15 residues. The germline V gene encodes CDR1 SGHDT and CDR2 YYEEEE. CDR3 DNA: TGTGCCAGCAGCTTGGTGGACAGGGTTGATGGGGAGCAGTACTTC. Protein product: CASSLVDRVDGEQYF. The variable domain in full, completed from reference TRBV5-6 and TRBJ2-7, reads DAGVTQSPTHLIKTRGQQVTLRCSPKSGHDTVSWYQQALGQGPQFIFQYYEEEERQRGNFPDRFSGHQFPNYSSELNVNALLLGDSALYLCASSLVDRVDGEQYFGPGTRLTVT.

The chain is built from TRBV18 and TRBJ1-2, with D hard to call. CDR1 and CDR2 from the germline V gene are KGHSH and LQKENI. The CDR3 covers 13 residues. Trimming left V 3 bases short and J 6 bases short, with 11 bases between. The CDR3 DNA reads TGTGCCAGCTCACCCTCGGGTAGCGATGGCTACACCTTC. This codes for CASSPSGSDGYTF.

This clone has only a few counts. The chain joins TRBV5-1 to TRBJ2-7; 7 nucleotides align to TRBD1. The V segment lost 4 bases and the J segment 1 base; nucleotides outside the gene matches: 8. The germline CDR1 and CDR2 sequences are SGHRS and YFSETQ. The length of the CDR3 is 15 residues. This CDR3 is CASSGGTVMSYEQYF. DNA for the CDR3: TGCGCCAGCAGCGGTGGGACAGTGATGTCCTACGAGCAGTACTTC.

The chain recombines TRBV2 with TRBJ1-5; no definite D call. The DNA end is more similar to TRBJ1-3, so the J call may be wrong. The CDR3 spans 12 residues. The germline gives CDR1 SNHLY, CDR2 FYNNEI. CDR3 DNA: TGTGCCAGCAGTGAAAATTTCGGGGACATATATTTT. Translation: CASSENFGDIYF.

The genes are TRBV10-3 and TRBJ2-1, with D possibly being TRBD1 (6 bases). The germline V and J ends were trimmed by 4 bases and 7 bases, with 14 bases remaining between them. In germline, CDR1 is ENHRY, CDR2 SYGVKD. The CDR3 contains 14 residues. CDR3 bases: TGTGCCATCAGTGCCGATCCTCAGGGGAATGAGCAGTTCTTC. Encoded protein: CAISADPQGNEQFF.

This clone was observed a few times. The chain recombines TRBV7-2 with TRBJ1-5; 8 bases map to TRBD1. There are 14 residues in the CDR3. The V gene end was trimmed by 3 bases and the J gene end by 6 bases; junction bases not matched to a gene: 4. The germline V gene has CDR1 SGHTA and CDR2 FQGNSA. The CDR3 nucleotides read TGTGCCAGCAGCTTGCTCGGACAGGGTCAGCCCCAGCATTTT. This translates into CASSLLGQGQPQHF.

This clone was found a few times. The V gene is TRBV19, the J gene TRBJ1-2; D possibly corresponds to TRBD1 (5 bases). The CDR3 is 14 amino acids. Germline V CDR1 and CDR2: LNHDA, SQIVND (reference sequence). V was cut by 7 bases and J by 2 bases, with 14 bases left in between. DNA for the CDR3: TGTGCCAGTAAGACAGAATACCCCAACTATGGCTACACCTTC. The encoded protein is CASKTEYPNYGYTF.

V and J are TRBV28 and TRBJ2-5; 9 bases fit TRBD2. This CDR3 has 14 amino acids. V was clipped by 5 bases and J by 4 bases; unmatched bases: 5. Germline V gene lookup returns CDR1 MDHEN and CDR2 SYDVKM. In DNA form, the CDR3 reads TGTGCCAGCAGTACAGCGGGAGGAGTAGAGACCCAGTACTTC. It specifies CASSTAGGVETQYF. Full variable domain (missing parts from reference TRBV28 and TRBJ2-5): DVKVTQSSRYLVKRTGEKVFLECVQDMDHENMFWYRQDPGLGLRLIYFSYDVKMKEKGDIPEGYSVSREKKERFSLILESASTNQTSMYLCASSTAGGVETQYFGPGTRLLVL.

This clone was counted between two and nine times. The chain recombines TRBV5-1 with TRBJ1-1; D may be TRBD1 (5 bases). This CDR3 is 14 amino acids long. Trimming removed 1 base from V and 4 bases from J, with 11 bases in between. Germline V CDR1 and CDR2: SGHRS, YFSETQ. The chain's CDR3 is CASSLSQGVTEAFF. CDR3 bases: TGCGCCAGCAGCTTGTCCCAAGGGGTCACTGAAGCTTTCTTT. The full variable domain, its missing parts supplied by reference TRBV5-1 and TRBJ1-1, is KAGVTQTPRYLIKTRGQQVTLSCSPISGHRSVSWYQQTPGQGLQFLFEYFSETQRNKGNFPGRFSGRQFSNSRSEMNVSTLELGDSALYLCASSLSQGVTEAFFGQGTRLTVV.

This clone was seen a few times. The V and J genes are TRBV27 and TRBJ2-7, with TRBD1 matching over 10 bases. The CDR3 extends over 15 amino acids. J gave up 7 bases and V 6 bases, and 12 bases lay outside the gene matches. Germline V lookup: CDR1 MNHEY, CDR2 SMNVEV (reference sequence). CDR3 coding DNA: TGTGCCAGCAGCCTAGATGGGACAGGGGCCGGGGAGCAGTACTTC. Encoded protein: CASSLDGTGAGEQYF.

This rearrangement joins TRBV21-1 to TRBJ2-1; TRBD1 is taken as the D call from the table, unchecked against the DNA. TRBV21-1 corresponds to a pseudogene. This CDR3 is built from 13 residues. As DNA, the CDR3 is TGTGCCAGCAGTTGGACAGTCAACAATGAGCAGTTCTTC. Translated, it gives CASSWTVNNEQFF.

This clone was observed a handful of times. The chain has TRBV27 and TRBJ2-7; D unresolved. CDR1 MNHEY and CDR2 SMNVEV come from the germline V gene (reference sequence). This CDR3 is 14 amino acids long. The V and J ends lost 2 bases and 2 bases respectively, with 10 bases between them. Here the CDR3 reads CASSLGLPTYEQYF. In nucleotides, the CDR3 is TGTGCCAGCAGTTTAGGCCTGCCGACCTACGAGCAGTACTTC.

The CDR3 spells CASSLARVSYEQYF. The CDR3 region has the DNA TGTGCCAGCAGCCTCGCCAGGGTCTCCTACGAGCAGTACTTC. The chain employs TRBV7-2 and TRBJ2-7; D possibly corresponds to TRBD1 (5 bases). There are 14 residues in the CDR3. Germline values: CDR1 SGHTA, CDR2 FQGNSA. V dropped 5 bases and J dropped 0 bases, with 11 bases sitting between them.